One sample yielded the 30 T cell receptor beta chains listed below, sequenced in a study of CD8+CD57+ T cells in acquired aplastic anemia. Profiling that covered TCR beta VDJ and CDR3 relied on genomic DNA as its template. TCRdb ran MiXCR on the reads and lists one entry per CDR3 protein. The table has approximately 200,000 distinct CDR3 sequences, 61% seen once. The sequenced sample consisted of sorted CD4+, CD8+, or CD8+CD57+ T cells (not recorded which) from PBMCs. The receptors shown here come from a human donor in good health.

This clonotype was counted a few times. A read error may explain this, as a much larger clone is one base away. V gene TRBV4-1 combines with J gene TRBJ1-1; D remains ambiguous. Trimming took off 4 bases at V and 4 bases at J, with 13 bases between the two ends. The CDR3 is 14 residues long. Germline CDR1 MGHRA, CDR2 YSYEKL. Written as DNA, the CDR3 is TGCGCCAGCAGCCTACGGGTGGGTCGCACTGAAGCTTTCTTT. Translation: CASSLRVGRTEAFF.

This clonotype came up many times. As DNA, the CDR3 is TGCAGTGCTAGAGATCGGGTTTTGGGCAGGGGGACCTCTGGGGCCAACGTCCTGACTTTC. Translating gives CSARDRVLGRGTSGANVLTF. V is TRBV20-1 and J is TRBJ2-6, with TRBD1 matching 7 bases. There are 20 residues in the CDR3. The germline V gene encodes CDR1 DFQATT and CDR2 SNEGSKA (reference sequence). The ends lost 0 bases at V and 0 bases at J; junction bases unmatched: 14.

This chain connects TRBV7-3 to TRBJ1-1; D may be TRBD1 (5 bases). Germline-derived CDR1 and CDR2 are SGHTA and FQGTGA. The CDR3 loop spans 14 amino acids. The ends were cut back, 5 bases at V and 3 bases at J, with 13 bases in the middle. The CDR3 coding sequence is TGTGCCAGCAGCCCGTCATGGGGCCACACTGAAGCTTTCTTT. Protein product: CASSPSWGHTEAFF.

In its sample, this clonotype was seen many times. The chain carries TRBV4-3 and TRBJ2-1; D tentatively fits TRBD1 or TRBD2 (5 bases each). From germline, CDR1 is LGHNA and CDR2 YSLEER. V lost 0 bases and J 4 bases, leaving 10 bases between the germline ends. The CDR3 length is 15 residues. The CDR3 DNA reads TGCGCCAGCAGCCAAGAGGGAGACAGATACAATGAGCAGTTCTTC. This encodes CASSQEGDRYNEQFF.

CDR3 region: CASSEKGTSGELFF. The CDR3 nucleotides are TGTGCCAGCAGCGAAAAAGGGACTAGCGGGGAGCTGTTTTTT. The chain combines TRBV7-9 with TRBJ2-2; 8 positions agree with TRBD2. The V gene end was trimmed by 5 bases and the J gene end by 7 bases; junction bases not matched to a gene: 6. The CDR3 has 14 amino acids. Germline CDR1 is SEHNR and CDR2 is FQNEAQ (reference sequence).

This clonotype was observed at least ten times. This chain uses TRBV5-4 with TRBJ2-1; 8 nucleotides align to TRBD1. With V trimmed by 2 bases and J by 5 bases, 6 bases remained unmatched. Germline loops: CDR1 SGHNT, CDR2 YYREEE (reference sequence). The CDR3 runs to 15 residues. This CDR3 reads CASSFGQGFDNEQFF. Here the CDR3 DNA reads TGTGCCAGCAGCTTCGGACAGGGTTTCGACAATGAGCAGTTCTTC.

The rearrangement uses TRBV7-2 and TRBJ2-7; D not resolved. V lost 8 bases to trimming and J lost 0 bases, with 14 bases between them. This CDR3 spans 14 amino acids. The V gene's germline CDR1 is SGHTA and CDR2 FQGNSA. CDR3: CASLSWDSSYEQYF. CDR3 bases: TGTGCCAGCCTCTCTTGGGATTCCTCCTACGAGCAGTACTTC.

CDR3 sequence: CASSLTPGSAYEQYF. The CDR3 DNA is TGTGCCAGCAGCTTAACGCCGGGGTCAGCCTACGAGCAGTACTTC. J is TRBJ2-7 and V is TRBV7-3; D is possibly TRBD2 (5 bases). Deletions cut 0 bases from V and 2 bases from J, with 11 bases between. Germline CDR1 SGHTA, CDR2 FQGTGA. This CDR3 contains 15 residues.

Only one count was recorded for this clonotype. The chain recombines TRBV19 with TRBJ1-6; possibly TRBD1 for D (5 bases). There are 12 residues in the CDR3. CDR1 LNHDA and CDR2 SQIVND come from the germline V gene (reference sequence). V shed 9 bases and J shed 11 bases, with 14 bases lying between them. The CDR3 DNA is TGTGCCAGCGGTGCTAGGGGACCACCCCTCCACTTT. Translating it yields CASGARGPPLHF.

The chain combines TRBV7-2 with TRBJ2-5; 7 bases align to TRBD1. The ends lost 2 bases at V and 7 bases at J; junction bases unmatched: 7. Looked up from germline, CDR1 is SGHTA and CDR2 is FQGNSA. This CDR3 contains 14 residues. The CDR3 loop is CASSLLTGSGTQYF. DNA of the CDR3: TGTGCCAGCAGCTTATTGACAGGGTCGGGGACCCAGTACTTC.

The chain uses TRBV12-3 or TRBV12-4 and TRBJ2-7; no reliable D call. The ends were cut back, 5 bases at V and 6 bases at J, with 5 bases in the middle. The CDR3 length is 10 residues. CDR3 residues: CASSEREQYF. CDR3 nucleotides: TGTGCCAGCAGTGAGCGCGAGCAGTACTTC.

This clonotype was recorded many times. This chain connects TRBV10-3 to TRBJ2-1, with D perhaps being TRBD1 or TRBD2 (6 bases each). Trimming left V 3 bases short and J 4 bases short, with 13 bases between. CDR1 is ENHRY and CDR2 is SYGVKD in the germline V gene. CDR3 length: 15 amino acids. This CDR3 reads CAISEPGGSYNEQFF. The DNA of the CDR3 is TGTGCCATCAGTGAACCCGGGGGCAGTTACAATGAGCAGTTCTTC.

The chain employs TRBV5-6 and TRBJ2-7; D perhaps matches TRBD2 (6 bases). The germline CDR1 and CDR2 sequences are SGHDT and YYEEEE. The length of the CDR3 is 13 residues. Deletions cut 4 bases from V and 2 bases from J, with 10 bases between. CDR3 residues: CASSNRETYEQYF. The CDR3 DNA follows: TGTGCCAGCAGCAACCGGGAGACCTACGAGCAGTACTTC.

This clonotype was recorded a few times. Written as DNA, the CDR3 is TGTGCCAGCAGCCACAGGATCGGGACAGGGGCCTACGAGCAGTACTTC. It is translated as CASSHRIGTGAYEQYF. The gene calls are TRBV7-9 and TRBJ2-7, with 10 bases matching TRBD1. V lost 5 bases, J lost 2 bases, and 9 bases stayed unmatched. CDR3 length: 16 residues. Germline V gives CDR1 SEHNR, CDR2 FQNEAQ (reference sequence).

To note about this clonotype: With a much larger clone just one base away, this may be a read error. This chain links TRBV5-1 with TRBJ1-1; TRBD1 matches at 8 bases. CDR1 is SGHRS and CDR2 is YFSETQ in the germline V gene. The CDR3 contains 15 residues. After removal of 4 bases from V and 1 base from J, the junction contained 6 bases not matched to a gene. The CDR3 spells CASSEAGGWNTEAFF. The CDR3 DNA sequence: TGCGCCAGCAGCGAGGCAGGGGGCTGGAACACTGAAGCTTTCTTT.

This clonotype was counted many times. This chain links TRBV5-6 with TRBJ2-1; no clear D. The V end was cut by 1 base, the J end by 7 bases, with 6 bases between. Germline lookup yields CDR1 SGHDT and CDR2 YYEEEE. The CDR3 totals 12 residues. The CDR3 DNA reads TGTGCCAGCAGCTTGTGGATAAATGAGCAGTTCTTC. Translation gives CASSLWINEQFF.

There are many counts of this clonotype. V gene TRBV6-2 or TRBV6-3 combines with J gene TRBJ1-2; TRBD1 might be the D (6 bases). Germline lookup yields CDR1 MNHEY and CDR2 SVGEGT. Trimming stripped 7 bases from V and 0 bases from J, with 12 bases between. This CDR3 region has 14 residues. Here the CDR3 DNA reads TGTGCCAGCAACGACAGGAGAGCTAACTATGGCTACACCTTC. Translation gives CASNDRRANYGYTF.

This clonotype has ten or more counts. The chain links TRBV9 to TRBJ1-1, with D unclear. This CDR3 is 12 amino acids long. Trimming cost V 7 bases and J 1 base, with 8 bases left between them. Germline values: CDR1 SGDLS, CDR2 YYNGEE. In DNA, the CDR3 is TGTGCCAGCCAAGGACCGAACACTGAAGCTTTCTTT. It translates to CASQGPNTEAFF.

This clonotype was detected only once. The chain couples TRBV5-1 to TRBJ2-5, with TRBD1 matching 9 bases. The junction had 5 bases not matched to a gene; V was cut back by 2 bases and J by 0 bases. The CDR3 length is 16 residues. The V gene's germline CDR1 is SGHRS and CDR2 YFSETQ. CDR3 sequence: CASSFGDRAYQETQYF. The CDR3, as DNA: TGCGCCAGCAGCTTCGGGGACAGGGCATACCAAGAGACCCAGTACTTC. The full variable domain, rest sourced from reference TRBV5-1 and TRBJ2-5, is KAGVTQTPRYLIKTRGQQVTLSCSPISGHRSVSWYQQTPGQGLQFLFEYFSETQRNKGNFPGRFSGRQFSNSRSEMNVSTLELGDSALYLCASSFGDRAYQETQYFGPGTRLLVL.

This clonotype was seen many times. The CDR3 DNA is TGTGCCAGCAGTGCACGGGCAGCGAGCACAGATACGCAGTATTTT. Translating it yields CASSARAASTDTQYF. The gene calls are TRBV6-4 and TRBJ2-3; D ambiguous. Trimming took off 4 bases at V and 0 bases at J, with 11 bases between the two ends. The V gene's germline CDR1 is MRHNA and CDR2 SNTAGT. CDR3 size: 15 residues.

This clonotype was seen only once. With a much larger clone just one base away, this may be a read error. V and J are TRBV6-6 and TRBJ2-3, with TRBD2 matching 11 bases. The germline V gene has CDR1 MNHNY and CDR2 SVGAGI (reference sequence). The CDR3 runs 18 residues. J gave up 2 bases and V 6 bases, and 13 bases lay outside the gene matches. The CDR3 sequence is CASSSLAGGPRVTDTQYF. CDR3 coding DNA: TGTGCCAGCAGCTCGTTAGCGGGAGGGCCTAGGGTCACAGATACGCAGTATTTT.

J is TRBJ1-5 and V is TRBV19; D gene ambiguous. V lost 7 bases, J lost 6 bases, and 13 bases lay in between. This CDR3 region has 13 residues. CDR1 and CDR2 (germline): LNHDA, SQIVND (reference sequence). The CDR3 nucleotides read TGTGCCAGTATGTCTGGGGTTCGTCAGCCCCAGCATTTT. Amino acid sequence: CASMSGVRQPQHF.

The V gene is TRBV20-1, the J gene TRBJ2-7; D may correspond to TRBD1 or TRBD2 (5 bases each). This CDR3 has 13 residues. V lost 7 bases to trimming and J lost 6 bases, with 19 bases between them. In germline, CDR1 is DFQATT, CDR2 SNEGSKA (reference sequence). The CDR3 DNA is TGCAGTGTCGACGGGACCGGGGTCGGCGAGCAGTACTTC. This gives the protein CSVDGTGVGEQYF.

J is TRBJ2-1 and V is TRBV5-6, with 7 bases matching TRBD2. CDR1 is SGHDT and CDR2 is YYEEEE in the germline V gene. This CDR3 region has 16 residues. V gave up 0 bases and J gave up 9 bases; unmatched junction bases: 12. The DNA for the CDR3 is TGTGCCAGCAGCTTGGTATCGACTAGCAAGGTCATTGAGCAGTTCTTC. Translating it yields CASSLVSTSKVIEQFF.

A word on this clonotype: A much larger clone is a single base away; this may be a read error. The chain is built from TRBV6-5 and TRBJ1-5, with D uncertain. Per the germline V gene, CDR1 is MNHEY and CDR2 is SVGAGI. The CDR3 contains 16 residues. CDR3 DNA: TGTGCCAGCAGTTACTCTGCTACCCTTAGCAGTCAGCCCCAGCATTTT. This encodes CASSYSATLSSQPQHF.

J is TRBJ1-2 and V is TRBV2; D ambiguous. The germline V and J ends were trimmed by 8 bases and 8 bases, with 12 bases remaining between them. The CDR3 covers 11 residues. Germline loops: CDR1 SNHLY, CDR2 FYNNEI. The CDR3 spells CASRAKGGYTF. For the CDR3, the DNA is TGTGCCAGCCGTGCGAAGGGAGGCTACACCTTC.

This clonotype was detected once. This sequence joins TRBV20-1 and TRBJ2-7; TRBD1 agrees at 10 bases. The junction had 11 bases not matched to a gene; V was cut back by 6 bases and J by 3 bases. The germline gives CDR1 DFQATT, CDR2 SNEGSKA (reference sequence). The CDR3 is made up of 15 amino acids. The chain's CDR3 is CSAKRSGQGHYEQYF. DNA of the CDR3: TGCAGTGCCAAGCGATCGGGACAGGGGCACTACGAGCAGTACTTC.

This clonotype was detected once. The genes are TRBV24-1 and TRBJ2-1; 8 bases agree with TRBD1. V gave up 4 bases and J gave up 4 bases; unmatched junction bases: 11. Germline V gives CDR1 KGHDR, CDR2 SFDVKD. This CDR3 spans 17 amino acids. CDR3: CATSDRLGTGVYNEQFF. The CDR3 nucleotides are TGTGCCACCAGTGACCGGCTCGGGACAGGTGTTTACAATGAGCAGTTCTTC.

CDR3 nucleotide sequence: TGTGCCAGCAGCAAACCGGGACAGGGCGCAGGGTCCGAGCAGTACTTC. Amino acids: CASSKPGQGAGSEQYF. The chain has TRBV7-9 and TRBJ2-7, with TRBD1 matching 9 bases. The germline CDR1 and CDR2 sequences are SEHNR and FQNEAQ (reference sequence). Trimming removed 5 bases from V and 6 bases from J; junction bases left unmatched: 14. This CDR3 has 16 amino acids.

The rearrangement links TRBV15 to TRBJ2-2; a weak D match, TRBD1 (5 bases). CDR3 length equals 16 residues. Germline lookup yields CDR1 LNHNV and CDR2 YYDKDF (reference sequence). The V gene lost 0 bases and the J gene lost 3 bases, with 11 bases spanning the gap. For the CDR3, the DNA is TGTGCCACCAGCAGAGAGTGGGAAGGGGACACCGGGGAGCTGTTTTTT. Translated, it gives CATSREWEGDTGELFF.